Below are 5 T cell receptor beta chains sequenced from a single sample in a study of cytomegalovirus exposure and HLA in healthy donors. Only in-frame clones appear in the TCRdb table, and some are missing; sequencing was by immunoSEQ multiplex PCR. The table includes 100,000 to 150,000 clones, 94% detected once. The sample was PBMCs. The receptors originated from a woman under 30 in good health and CMV-seronegative.

The chain uses TRBV15 and TRBJ1-2; TRBD1 matches at 9 bases. CDR3 size: 16 residues. Trimming removed 0 bases from V and 9 bases from J; junction bases left unmatched: 11. Germline V gene data show CDR1 as LNHNV and CDR2 as YYDKDF (reference sequence). CDR3 loop: CATSRDWDRERQCYTF. Here the CDR3 DNA reads TGTGCCACCAGCAGAGATTGGGACAGGGAGAGGCAATGCTACACCTTC.

V is TRBV28 and J is TRBJ2-5; no firm D call. Looked up from germline, CDR1 is MDHEN and CDR2 is SYDVKM. CDR3 size: 15 residues. V lost 4 bases and J 2 bases, leaving 14 bases between the germline ends. In nucleotides, the CDR3 is TGTGCCAGCAGTTCCCCCGCGGCTGCTCAAGAGACCCAGTACTTC. This gives the protein CASSSPAAAQETQYF.

The chain carries TRBV19 and TRBJ1-2, with D tentatively TRBD1 (6 bases). The germline V gene has CDR1 LNHDA and CDR2 SQIVND (reference sequence). The CDR3 is 11 amino acids. The V end lost 6 bases, the J end lost 8 bases, and 10 bases lay between the germline ends. The CDR3 sequence is CASSDRHGYTF. The CDR3 DNA reads as TGTGCCAGTAGCGACAGGCACGGCTACACCTTC.

The chain is built from TRBV28 and TRBJ2-7; D might be TRBD1 (6 bases). Germline V gene data show CDR1 as MDHEN and CDR2 as SYDVKM. Trimming cost V 4 bases and J 3 bases, with 16 bases left between them. The CDR3 contains 15 residues. The CDR3 bases are TGTGCCAGCAGTTCCACAGGGTATCGCCTCTACGAGCAGTACTTC. Translating it yields CASSSTGYRLYEQYF.

This clone came up once. V usage is TRBV6-4 and J usage is TRBJ2-3; 7 nucleotides agree with TRBD2. CDR1 MRHNA and CDR2 SNTAGT come from the germline V gene. The CDR3 runs to 14 residues. The ends lost 8 bases at V and 2 bases at J; junction bases unmatched: 7. The DNA for the CDR3 is TGTGCCAGCGCCCCCGGGACTACCACAGATACGCAGTATTTT. This encodes CASAPGTTTDTQYF.